The 22 T cell receptor beta chains below come from one sample, sequenced in a study of T cells in Graves' hyperthyroidism and ophthalmopathy. Amplification targeted TCR beta CDR3 regions from RNA transcripts. Primed by the HTBI set, a first-round RT-PCR was run on the TCR CDR3. Via MiXCR, TCRdb re-called the multiplex PCR reads, giving one row per CDR3 protein. The sample has some 570,000 distinct CDR3 sequences; roughly 15% are singletons. Sequences were obtained from blood. The receptor set was obtained from a woman between 18 and 29 years old with Graves' ophthalmopathy.

The rearrangement uses TRBV7-9 and TRBJ1-1; 12 bases match TRBD1. The germline V gene has CDR1 SEHNR and CDR2 FQNEAQ (reference sequence). Trimming took 0 bases from V and 1 from J; bases not matched to a gene: 6. This CDR3 contains 18 residues. The CDR3 bases are TGTGCCAGCAGCTTAGCGTCGGGACAGGGGGCGGGGAACACTGAAGCTTTCTTT. It codes for CASSLASGQGAGNTEAFF.

This clonotype appeared a single time. This chain uses TRBV11-2 with TRBJ2-1; possible D gene TRBD2, 6 bases. CDR1 SGHAT and CDR2 FQNNGV come from the germline V gene. The CDR3 runs 13 residues. Trimming left V 3 bases short and J 9 bases short, with 12 bases between. CDR3 region: CASSFGSGGEQFF. The CDR3 coding sequence is TGTGCCAGCAGCTTCGGGAGTGGGGGTGAGCAGTTCTTC.

J is TRBJ1-3 and V is TRBV24-1; D gene unclear. Germline loops: CDR1 KGHDR, CDR2 SFDVKD. This CDR3 is 13 amino acids long. V was pared by 4 bases and J by 4 bases, with 7 bases between. In DNA, the CDR3 is TGTGCCACCAGTGAGCCGGGAGGAAACACCATATATTTT. This codes for CATSEPGGNTIYF.

This sequence joins TRBV10-3 and TRBJ1-1; no definite D call. Looked up from germline, CDR1 is ENHRY and CDR2 is SYGVKD. The germline V and J ends were trimmed by 5 bases and 6 bases, with 10 bases remaining between them. This CDR3 comprises 12 residues. Here the CDR3 reads CAISKNGAEAFF. As DNA, the CDR3 is TGTGCCATCAGTAAAAATGGCGCTGAAGCTTTCTTT.

This clonotype was seen a few times. J is TRBJ2-7 and V is TRBV6-2 or TRBV6-3; D gene ambiguous. Germline CDR1 MNHEY, CDR2 SVGEGT. Trimming took 5 bases from V and 4 from J, leaving 12 bases between them. This CDR3 contains 13 residues. The DNA of the CDR3 is TGTGCCAGCAGTAACCCGTGGGGATACGAGCAGTACTTC. Translating it yields CASSNPWGYEQYF.

This clonotype has at least ten counts. J is TRBJ1-3 and V is TRBV12-3 or TRBV12-4; D uncertain. The CDR3 runs 16 residues. The germline V and J ends were trimmed by 3 bases and 2 bases, with 14 bases remaining between them. CDR3 protein: CASSFSGRGAGNTIYF. The CDR3 nucleotides are TGTGCCAGCAGTTTTTCGGGTCGCGGGGCTGGAAACACCATATATTTT.

This clonotype was counted ten times or more. This rearrangement joins TRBV27 to TRBJ2-5, with D possibly TRBD2 on 5 matching bases. Germline V gives CDR1 MNHEY, CDR2 SMNVEV (reference sequence). CDR3 length: 13 amino acids. Deletions cut 3 bases from V and 5 bases from J, with 10 bases between. The CDR3 is CASSFVSGETQYF. The DNA of the CDR3 is TGTGCCAGCAGTTTCGTTTCGGGGGAGACCCAGTACTTC.

This clonotype was recorded once. The V call is TRBV20-1, the J call TRBJ1-3; maybe TRBD1 (5 bases). The CDR3 has 12 amino acids. V lost 6 bases, J lost 10 bases, and 16 bases lay in between. Germline V gene data show CDR1 as DFQATT and CDR2 as SNEGSKA (reference sequence). The CDR3 region has the DNA TGCAGTGCCAGTAAAGGGGTAGGAACCATATATTTT. It is translated as CSASKGVGTIYF.

This clonotype was observed a few times. The chain joins TRBV28 to TRBJ1-5; maybe TRBD1 (5 bases). V lost 6 bases and J lost 1, with 10 bases in between. This CDR3 has 14 residues. Germline-derived CDR1 and CDR2 are MDHEN and SYDVKM. CDR3 residues: CASRGRRSNQPQHF. The DNA of the CDR3 is TGTGCCAGCAGGGGACGGAGAAGCAATCAGCCCCAGCATTTT.

This clonotype was counted a few times. This chain uses TRBV7-6 with TRBJ1-6; D unresolved. This CDR3 comprises 17 residues. CDR1 is SGHVS, CDR2 FNYEAQ, per germline. The V end was cut by 5 bases, the J end by 0 bases, with 14 bases between. The CDR3 here is CASSARLRSSYNSPLHF. As DNA, the CDR3 is TGTGCCAGCAGCGCGCGACTCAGGAGCTCCTATAATTCACCCCTCCACTTT.

The V call is TRBV6-1, the J call TRBJ1-5; tentatively, D is TRBD1 (6 bases). The germline V gene has CDR1 MNHNS and CDR2 SASEGT. Trimming took off 7 bases at V and 1 base at J, with 14 bases between the two ends. The CDR3 sequence is 15 residues long. CDR3 sequence: CASTPRGGSNQPQHF. The CDR3 region has the DNA TGTGCCAGCACCCCGAGAGGGGGAAGCAATCAGCCCCAGCATTTT.

This clonotype has ten or more counts. CDR3: CASSAGLSWRTGELFF. CDR3 nucleotides: TGTGCCAGCAGCGCCGGACTCTCCTGGAGGACCGGGGAGCTGTTTTTT. The chain joins TRBV9 to TRBJ2-2; tentative D call: TRBD2 (5 bases). The germline V gene has CDR1 SGDLS and CDR2 YYNGEE. The CDR3 totals 16 residues. The germline V and J ends were trimmed by 3 bases and 5 bases, with 17 bases remaining between them.

This clonotype has ten or more counts. The chain links TRBV28 to TRBJ2-1, with D possibly being TRBD2 (6 bases). The CDR3 runs to 12 residues. The germline V gene encodes CDR1 MDHEN and CDR2 SYDVKM. Trimming removed 2 bases at V and 12 bases at J, with 11 bases between. The CDR3: CASSLKGGGQFF. The CDR3 DNA reads TGTGCCAGCAGTTTAAAGGGAGGTGGGCAGTTCTTC.

This clonotype was observed at least ten times. A junction end diverges from the germline sequence, so it may reflect a read error. The J gene is TRBJ2-7, the V gene TRBV12-3 or TRBV12-4, with 8 bases aligning to TRBD1. This CDR3 has 15 amino acids. CDR3 DNA sequence: TGTGCCAGCAGTTCCGGGACAGGACGCTCCCACGAGCAGTACTTC. Its translation: CASSSGTGRSHEQYF.

This clonotype occurred a few times. V gene TRBV28 combines with J gene TRBJ2-7, with no clear D. Trimming removed 6 bases at V and 3 bases at J, with 18 bases between. Germline assignment: CDR1 MDHEN and CDR2 SYDVKM. This CDR3 has 15 residues. The CDR3, as DNA: TGTGCCAGCAGGAGTCTAGGCCCCCCTCTCTACGAGCAGTACTTC. Its translation: CASRSLGPPLYEQYF.

This clonotype was detected ten times or more. The chain joins TRBV7-9 to TRBJ2-1; TRBD1 aligns across 11 bases. CDR1 SEHNR and CDR2 FQNEAQ come from the germline V gene (reference sequence). V was pared by 1 base and J by 4 bases, with 6 bases of the junction left unmatched. The CDR3 spans 17 residues. CDR3 bases: TGTGCCAGCAGCTTAGAGACCGGGACAGGGGGATACAATGAGCAGTTCTTC. This encodes CASSLETGTGGYNEQFF.

This clonotype was seen repeatedly, ten times or more. The rearrangement uses TRBV9 and TRBJ1-1; D remains ambiguous. Per germline, CDR1 SGDLS and CDR2 YYNGEE. CDR3 length: 14 residues. The V gene lost 1 base and the J gene lost 1 base, with 8 bases spanning the gap. The DNA of the CDR3 is TGTGCCAGCAGCGTAAATTCTGGGAACACTGAAGCTTTCTTT. Amino acids: CASSVNSGNTEAFF.

In its sample, this clonotype was seen many times. The chain uses TRBV29-1 and TRBJ2-3; D unresolved. V gave up 2 bases and J gave up 0 bases, with 15 bases separating them. The CDR3 has 16 amino acids. From germline, CDR1 is SQVTM and CDR2 ANQGSEA. The CDR3 reads CSVERFSPPSTDTQYF. Written as DNA, the CDR3 is TGCAGCGTTGAAAGGTTCTCCCCGCCTAGCACAGATACGCAGTATTTT.

This clonotype was picked up a small number of times. As DNA, the CDR3 is TGCAGTGCTAGAGTAGGAGGGCGGGGCCACTCCTACGAGCAGTACTTC. Its translation: CSARVGGRGHSYEQYF. The chain employs TRBV20-1 and TRBJ2-7; D might be TRBD2 (6 bases). The CDR3 is 16 amino acids. CDR1 DFQATT and CDR2 SNEGSKA come from the germline V gene (reference sequence). Trimming pared 1 base from V and 0 bases from J, leaving 16 bases between.

This clonotype came up many times. This chain joins TRBV6-2 or TRBV6-3 and TRBJ1-1, with D unclear. Germline-derived CDR1 and CDR2 are MNHEY and SVGEGT. The V gene lost 6 bases and the J gene lost 3 bases, with 17 bases spanning the gap. CDR3 length: 15 residues. The CDR3 here is CASSYPPSRDTEAFF. As DNA, the CDR3 is TGTGCCAGCAGCTACCCCCCCAGTCGGGACACTGAAGCTTTCTTT.

There are a few counts of this clonotype. V gene TRBV27 combines with J gene TRBJ2-7; the D is unclear. Trimming removed 4 bases from V and 1 base from J, with 11 bases in between. The CDR3 runs to 14 residues. Per germline, CDR1 MNHEY and CDR2 SMNVEV (reference sequence). CDR3 in amino acids: CASSSSLPSYEQYF. The CDR3 DNA reads as TGTGCCAGCAGTTCGAGCCTTCCTTCCTACGAGCAGTACTTC.

This sequence joins TRBV12-3 or TRBV12-4 and TRBJ2-2; D is uncertain. V was cut by 4 bases and J by 9 bases, with 9 bases left in between. The CDR3 contains 12 residues. DNA of the CDR3: TGTGCCAGCAGTTACGAGAGCCGGGAGCTGTTTTTT. Its protein product is CASSYESRELFF.